This TCR beta chain was sequenced during a study of T cell responses to AZD1222 COVID-19 vaccine. The table lists this clone with a few counts. Antigen: not known. Profiled with immunoSEQ multiplex PCR; TCRdb holds only in-frame clones, not every one. The repertoire holds some 25,000 clones, with 80% to 90% as singletons. Findings and limits, study-wide: The sample set comprised mostly white British donors with more females, and clonal diversity was possibly underestimated. The study found vaccine-associated CD4 TCRs spanning spike, dominant at 160-218 and 743-854.

The study pooled second doses at about 4 or about 12 weeks. The sequencing used peripheral blood, collected 28 days after the second AZD1222 dose. The source of this sequence is an adult who received the AZD1222 COVID-19 vaccine.

The DNA for the CDR3 is TGCGCCAGCAGCTTGGGGTCGGGGGTGAGCGGCTACACCTTC. This encodes CASSLGSGVSGYTF. This chain joins TRBV5-1 and TRBJ1-2; tentatively, D is TRBD1 (5 bases). Germline-derived CDR1 and CDR2 are SGHRS and YFSETQ. The CDR3 totals 14 residues. Trimming pared 0 bases from V and 8 bases from J, leaving 14 bases between.